This TCR beta chain was retrieved from a study of patients and donors after allogeneic stem cell transplantation. V lost 6 bases and J lost 3, with 17 bases in between. The CDR3 length is 14 residues. Germline values: CDR1 DFQATT, CDR2 SNEGSKA (reference sequence). One entry per CDR3 protein, called by TCRdb with MiXCR from the RT-PCR reads. The table has about 960,000 distinct CDR3 sequences, 15% to 20% seen once. Material for sequencing was blood, either unsorted or a sorted T cell fraction (not recorded which). The chain carries TRBV20-1 and TRBJ1-2; D is perhaps TRBD1 (6 bases). This clonotype originated in a human donor who was either an allogeneic HSCT recipient or a stem cell or donor lymphocyte infusion donor (not recorded which). It is not recorded whose cells these are; they may come from a transplant donor. The CDR3 protein is CSAPPGGAHYGYTF. In nucleotides, the CDR3 is TGCAGTGCGCCCCCCGGGGGGGCCCACTATGGCTACACCTTC.